The entry below describes one T cell receptor (beta chain). This sample is part of a study of blood T cell repertoires in COVID-19. Study background: Specimens from acute and convalescent COVID-19 originated in the United States, Italy and Spain. T cells, B-cell-depleted T cells, or PBMCs supplied cDNA or gDNA.

Source study methods: How many nucleated cells were present was estimated from reference gene primer amplification. The protocol was immunoSEQ multiplex PCR, while the TCRdb copy is restricted to in-frame clones and leaves out a portion. That table is the source of V, J and clone size, and D and trimming were worked out from the DNA. The sample includes tens of thousands of clones, around four fifths of them seen just once. Germline trimming cut 2 bases from V and 8 bases from J; bases unmatched to any gene: 16. CDR1 is MNHEY, CDR2 SMNVEV, per germline (reference sequence). The CDR3 sequence is 17 residues long.

This chain links TRBV27 with TRBJ1-2, with 8 bases fitting TRBD1. Sequenced material: peripheral blood. The TCR comes from a woman aged 60 to 75 with acute or convalescent COVID-19. The CDR3 spells CASSLRKTGDEYGGYTF. CDR3 sequence (DNA): TGTGCCAGCAGTTTAAGGAAGACAGGGGACGAATATGGAGGCTACACCTTC.